The 30 T cell receptor beta chains listed next were all sequenced from one sample in a study of shared clonotypes between healthy human individuals. Method: immunoSEQ multiplex PCR; TCRdb's copy keeps in-frame clones and lacks some. The data contain around 500,000 clones, 81% of them singletons. Sequenced material: PBMCs. These receptors were taken from a woman aged 40 to 50 in good health. Some clones in this sample may be carry-over from other donors' samples.

Concerning this clone itself: A much larger clone differs by one base, so this may be a read error. The genes are TRBV19 and TRBJ2-5, with a possible D match to TRBD1 (5 bases). Germline lookup yields CDR1 LNHDA and CDR2 SQIVND (reference sequence). The CDR3 loop spans 13 amino acids. The CDR3 coding sequence is TGTGCCGGTAGTGTGGGGCAAGGGGAGACCCAGTACTTC. Its protein is CAGSVGQGETQYF.

This clone was counted a few times. This rearrangement joins TRBV5-1 to TRBJ1-2; 9 nucleotides line up with TRBD1. There are 14 residues in the CDR3. The V gene's germline CDR1 is SGHRS and CDR2 YFSETQ. V lost 4 bases and J lost 7; bases outside the gene matches: 8. CDR3: CASSITGGAFGYTF. For the CDR3, the DNA is TGCGCCAGCAGCATAACAGGGGGCGCATTTGGCTACACCTTC.

With regard to this clone: This may arise from a read error, as a much more abundant clone is one base away. The CDR3 DNA reads TGTGCCAGCATCCAAATCGGTGGGGCTAGCGGGAGCTATGAGCAGTTCTTC. Translation: CASIQIGGASGSYEQFF. The chain combines TRBV4-2 with TRBJ2-1, with TRBD2 matching over 10 bases. The germline gives CDR1 LGHNA, CDR2 YNFKEQ. CDR3 size: 17 residues.

This clone appeared a few times. The chain is built from TRBV7-3 and TRBJ2-2; TRBD1 agrees at 7 bases. Germline-derived CDR1 and CDR2 are SGHTA and FQGTGA. The CDR3 spans 15 residues. The J segment lost 0 bases and the V segment lost 5 bases, leaving 3 bases of the junction unmatched. The CDR3 region is CASSRDSSNTGELFF. DNA of the CDR3: TGTGCCAGCAGCCGGGACAGTTCGAACACCGGGGAGCTGTTTTTT.

The chain joins TRBV11-2 to TRBJ1-2; no clear D gene. Germline CDR1 is SGHAT and CDR2 is FQNNGV. The CDR3 extends over 13 amino acids. V lost 0 bases and J lost 2, with 4 bases in between. This CDR3 is CASSLDPNYGYTF. In nucleotides, the CDR3 is TGTGCCAGCAGCTTAGACCCCAACTATGGCTACACCTTC.

The rearrangement links TRBV6-6 to TRBJ1-2; TRBD1 matches 7 bases. The ends lost 2 bases at V and 4 bases at J; junction bases unmatched: 1. CDR1 is MNHNY, CDR2 SVGAGI, per germline (reference sequence). CDR3 length: 13 residues. CDR3 amino acids: CASSYRDSYGYTF. The DNA of the CDR3 is TGTGCCAGCAGTTACCGGGACAGCTATGGCTACACCTTC.

V usage is TRBV2 and J usage is TRBJ2-2, with 11 bases that match TRBD1. CDR3 size: 13 residues. In germline, CDR1 is SNHLY, CDR2 FYNNEI. V trimming: 7 bases; J trimming: 8 bases; junction bases outside the gene matches: 3. The CDR3 sequence is CASTGTGGGELFF. CDR3 in DNA: TGTGCCAGCACCGGGACAGGGGGAGGGGAGCTGTTTTTT.

On this clone: Since a far larger clone is one base different, this is likely a read error. The chain uses TRBV7-3 and TRBJ2-1, with a possible D match to TRBD2 (7 bases). Germline V gives CDR1 SGHTA, CDR2 FQGTGA. V was shortened by 4 bases and J by 1 base, with 14 bases between the two germline ends. The CDR3 loop spans 16 amino acids. The CDR3 DNA reads as TGTGCCAGCAGCTACCAGGGGAGGGTATCCTACAATGAGCAGTTCTTC. Amino acids: CASSYQGRVSYNEQFF.

This clone has a single count. This chain joins TRBV25-1 and TRBJ2-1, with a tentative D call TRBD2 (6 bases). Between the trimmed V and J ends, which lost 1 base and 7 bases, there was a span of 14 bases. The CDR3 spans 15 residues. Germline CDR1 MGHDK, CDR2 SYGVNS. The CDR3 bases are TGTGCCAGCAGTGAATTAGCGGTGATCGGAAATGAGCAGTTCTTC. Translating it yields CASSELAVIGNEQFF.

Of note for this clone: A far larger clone is off by one base, so a read error is likely. V is TRBV4-1 and J is TRBJ2-7; 7 bases line up with TRBD1. Germline loops: CDR1 MGHRA, CDR2 YSYEKL. The CDR3 runs to 15 residues. Trimming at V came to 5 bases and at J to 2 bases, leaving 9 bases not matched to a gene. The CDR3: CASSKGQEFPYEQYF. DNA for the CDR3: TGCGCCAGCAGCAAAGGACAGGAGTTCCCCTACGAGCAGTACTTC.

The V call is TRBV5-4, the J call TRBJ2-5, with 7 bases matching TRBD2. Germline CDR1 reads SGHNT; CDR2 reads YYREEE (reference sequence). Trimming removed 3 bases from V and 5 bases from J; junction bases left unmatched: 10. The CDR3 consists of 15 residues. DNA for the CDR3: TGTGCCAGCAGCTACCGGGAGGAACGGTGGGAGACCCAGTACTTC. Translation gives CASSYREERWETQYF.

Remarks on this clone: A far larger clone is only one base removed, so a read error is likely. The V gene is TRBV30, the J gene TRBJ1-2, with a possible D match to TRBD1 (5 bases). Germline CDR1 and CDR2: GTSNPN and SVGIG (reference sequence). The CDR3 contains 11 residues. The CDR3 sequence is CSWSQGSGYTF. CDR3 in DNA: TGTTCCTGGAGTCAGGGATCCGGCTACACCTTC.

In regard to this clone: Since a far larger clone is one base different, this is likely a read error. Additional DNA sequences in this sample encode the identical CDR3. The V gene is TRBV7-9, the J gene TRBJ1-1; possibly TRBD1 for D (5 bases). CDR1 and CDR2 from the germline V gene are SEHNR and FQNEAQ (reference sequence). The CDR3 is 12 residues long. In DNA, the CDR3 is TGTGCCAGCAGCTTGGGCCGGGGAGGGGCTTTCTTC. Translated, it gives CASSLGRGGAFF.

The gene calls are TRBV10-2 and TRBJ2-7, with D hard to call. The V gene's germline CDR1 is WSHSY and CDR2 SAAADI. Trimming took off 2 bases at V and 0 bases at J, with 5 bases between the two ends. This CDR3 has 13 residues. The DNA for the CDR3 is TGCGCCAGCAGTGAGAACTACTCCTACGAGCAGTACTTC. Its translation: CASSENYSYEQYF.

For the CDR3, the DNA is TGCGCCAGCAGAGAAGCGGGAGATACCGGGGAGCTGTTTTTT. This translates into CASREAGDTGELFF. The rearrangement links TRBV10-2 to TRBJ2-2; 8 nucleotides match TRBD2. Germline CDR1 reads WSHSY; CDR2 reads SAAADI. V lost 6 bases to trimming and J lost 5 bases; unmatched junction nucleotides: 5. This CDR3 is 14 amino acids long.

The rearrangement uses TRBV29-1 and TRBJ2-1, with D possibly TRBD2 on 5 matching bases. V was clipped by 5 bases and J by 8 bases, with 16 bases between them. The CDR3 extends over 13 amino acids. Germline assignment: CDR1 SQVTM and CDR2 ANQGSEA. The CDR3 region is CSVLRPLSDEQFF. The CDR3 DNA reads TGCAGCGTTCTGAGGCCGCTTAGCGATGAGCAGTTCTTC.

On this clone: This likely reflects a read error, since a far larger clone is one base away. This sequence joins TRBV5-1 and TRBJ1-1; D remains unclear. Trimming stripped 0 bases from V and 2 bases from J, with 8 bases between. The germline CDR1 and CDR2 sequences are SGHRS and YFSETQ. The CDR3 length is 14 residues. CDR3: CASSLGGINTEAFF. The DNA of the CDR3 is TGCGCCAGCAGCTTGGGCGGAATAAACACTGAAGCTTTCTTT.

This clone was seen a single time. The chain employs TRBV9 and TRBJ1-4; D remains ambiguous. The germline CDR1 and CDR2 sequences are SGDLS and YYNGEE. The CDR3 runs to 15 residues. Trimming took 0 bases from V and 4 from J, leaving 10 bases between them. CDR3 protein: CASSVGRADNEKLFF. CDR3 DNA: TGTGCCAGCAGCGTAGGACGGGCTGATAATGAAAAACTGTTTTTT.

The gene calls are TRBV7-2 and TRBJ2-5; 7 nucleotides agree with TRBD1. In germline, CDR1 is SGHTA, CDR2 FQGNSA. The CDR3 loop spans 15 amino acids. With 5 bases clipped from V and 3 bases from J, the junction kept 9 bases outside the gene matches. The CDR3 DNA reads TGTGCCAGCAGCCCCGATGATACAGGGGAAGAGACCCAGTACTTC. Its translation: CASSPDDTGEETQYF.

The J gene is TRBJ2-7, the V gene TRBV19, with D possibly matching TRBD1 (6 bases). The CDR3 sequence is 15 residues long. Between the trimmed V and J ends, which lost 3 bases and 6 bases, there was a span of 18 bases. Germline CDR1 is LNHDA and CDR2 is SQIVND (reference sequence). CDR3 region: CASSIARGLGGEQYF. CDR3 in DNA: TGTGCCAGTAGTATCGCCCGCGGCCTAGGGGGCGAGCAGTACTTC.

This rearrangement joins TRBV5-4 to TRBJ2-2; D may correspond to TRBD1 or TRBD2 (6 bases each). From germline, CDR1 is SGHNT and CDR2 YYREEE (reference sequence). The CDR3 runs to 15 residues. Deletions cut 0 bases from V and 4 bases from J, with 10 bases between. CDR3 DNA: TGTGCCAGCAGCTTGGGGGGGGCAGGCACCGGGGAGCTGTTTTTT. Residues: CASSLGGAGTGELFF. Full variable domain (outside the CDR3, taken from reference TRBV5-4 and TRBJ2-2): ETGVTQSPTHLIKTRGQQVTLRCSSQSGHNTVSWYQQALGQGPQFIFQYYREEENGRGNFPPRFSGLQFPNYSSELNVNALELDDSALYLCASSLGGAGTGELFFGEGSRLTVL.

V is TRBV5-6 and J is TRBJ1-5; tentative D call: TRBD1 (6 bases). The CDR3 is 15 residues long. Trimming stripped 4 bases from V and 2 bases from J, with 13 bases between. Germline loops: CDR1 SGHDT, CDR2 YYEEEE. The CDR3 loop is CASSTSRQGNQPQHF. CDR3 bases: TGTGCCAGCAGCACCAGTCGACAGGGCAATCAGCCCCAGCATTTT.

The rearrangement uses TRBV27 and TRBJ2-1, with 8 nucleotides matching TRBD2. Trimming at V came to 5 bases and at J to 7 bases, leaving 1 base not matched to a gene. Germline V gene lookup returns CDR1 MNHEY and CDR2 SMNVEV (reference sequence). The CDR3 totals 12 residues. The CDR3 here is CASSPGGNEQFF. The CDR3 nucleotides read TGTGCCAGCAGTCCGGGGGGGAATGAGCAGTTCTTC.

The chain combines TRBV6-5 with TRBJ2-7, with a tentative D call TRBD1 (6 bases). CDR1 MNHEY and CDR2 SVGAGI come from the germline V gene. The V end was cut by 5 bases, the J end by 2 bases, with 13 bases between. The CDR3 totals 14 residues. For the CDR3, the DNA is TGTGCCAGCAGTCCCCCGGGACAAGCCTACGAGCAGTACTTC. Translation: CASSPPGQAYEQYF.

The rearrangement uses TRBV13 and TRBJ2-7, with D possibly being TRBD1 (5 bases). Deletions cut 2 bases from V and 1 base from J, with 9 bases between. The CDR3 has 14 amino acids. Germline CDR1 and CDR2: PRHDT and FYEKMQ (reference sequence). The CDR3 bases are TGTGCCAGCAGCTTATCCAGGACATCCTACGAGCAGTACTTC. It translates to CASSLSRTSYEQYF. Combining the CDR3 with reference TRBV13 and TRBJ2-7 gives the whole variable domain AAGVIQSPRHLIKEKRETATLKCYPIPRHDTVYWYQQGPGQDPQFLISFYEKMQSDKGSIPDRFSAQQFSDYHSELNMSSLELGDSALYFCASSLSRTSYEQYFGPGTRLTVT.

This chain joins TRBV28 and TRBJ2-7; the match to TRBD2 covers 14 bases. V shed 9 bases, J shed 3 bases, and the junction held 7 bases outside the gene matches. Germline CDR1 MDHEN, CDR2 SYDVKM. CDR3 length equals 15 residues. CDR3 sequence reads: CASLSGTSGSYEQYF. Here the CDR3 DNA reads TGTGCCAGTCTCTCCGGGACTAGCGGGAGCTACGAGCAGTACTTC.

CDR3 loop: CASSQGPVGQTYEQYF. The CDR3 bases are TGCGCCAGCAGCCAAGGTCCGGTTGGGCAGACCTACGAGCAGTACTTC. This chain links TRBV4-1 with TRBJ2-7; no clear D. Germline V gene data show CDR1 as MGHRA and CDR2 as YSYEKL. This CDR3 has 16 residues. The V end lost 1 base, the J end lost 2 bases, and 15 bases lay between the germline ends.

Comments on this clone: It may be a read error: a sequence one base away is much more abundant. The CDR3 does not end in the conserved phenylalanine or tryptophan, so this is likely a read error. The DNA is left out, because the CDR3 cannot be placed on it with certainty; the CDR3 is given as TCRdb lists it. The CDR3: CASSKSQTSGSYEQYL. V and J are TRBV21-1 and TRBJ2-7; TRBD2, the table's D call, was not compared with the DNA. TRBV21-1 has pseudogene status. The CDR3 extends over 16 residues, inclusive of both ends.

This chain connects TRBV7-2 to TRBJ2-3, with TRBD2 matching over 11 bases. Looked up from germline, CDR1 is SGHTA and CDR2 is FQGNSA. CDR3 length: 16 amino acids. V shed 6 bases and J 2 bases; nucleotides not matched to a gene: 7. CDR3 sequence (DNA): TGTGCCAGCAGAGGGAGGACTAGCGGGTACACAGATACGCAGTATTTT. Its protein product is CASRGRTSGYTDTQYF. Full variable domain (missing parts from reference TRBV7-2 and TRBJ2-3): GAGVSQSPSNKVTEKGKDVELRCDPISGHTALYWYRQSLGQGLEFLIYFQGNSAPDKSGLPSDRFSAERTGGSVSTLTIQRTQQEDSAVYLCASRGRTSGYTDTQYFGPGTRLTVL.

The chain recombines TRBV15 with TRBJ1-3, with D uncertain. This CDR3 has 14 residues. CDR1 LNHNV and CDR2 YYDKDF come from the germline V gene (reference sequence). Trimming pared 1 base from V and 0 bases from J, leaving 4 bases between. The CDR3 nucleotides read TGTGCCACCAGCAGAGGTATCTCTGGAAACACCATATATTTT. Translating it yields CATSRGISGNTIYF. Based on the CDR3 plus reference TRBV15 and TRBJ1-3, the full variable domain is DAMVIQNPRYQVTQFGKPVTLSCSQTLNHNVMYWYQQKSSQAPKLLFHYYDKDFNNEADTPDNFQSRRPNTSFCFLDIRSPGLGDTAMYLCATSRGISGNTIYFGEGSWLTVV.